The following is a T cell receptor (beta chain) sequence with its context. These data come from a study of blood T cell repertoires in COVID-19. The wider study: Collection of acute and convalescent COVID-19 samples took place in the United States, Italy and Spain. In each case, the material was cDNA or gDNA derived from T cells, B-cell-depleted T cells, or PBMCs.

In the source study's methods: Estimates of nucleated cell counts were drawn from the amplification of reference gene primers. Measured with immunoSEQ multiplex PCR; TCRdb has only the in-frame clones, and not every one. From that table come the V and J calls and clone size; the DNA was used to work out D and trimming. The sample holds 84,000 or so clones, 70% to 90% seen once. V was clipped by 0 bases and J by 8 bases; unmatched bases: 4. Germline V gives CDR1 WSHSY, CDR2 SAAADI. CDR3 size: 14 residues. This chain uses TRBV10-2 with TRBJ1-3, with TRBD1 identical over 7 bases. The specimen was peripheral blood. The TCR originated in a woman in her seventies with active or convalescent COVID-19. CDR3 protein: CASSESGRGDTIYF. DNA of the CDR3: TGCGCCAGCAGTGAGTCTGGCAGGGGGGACACCATATATTTT.